This TCR beta chain comes out of a study of T cell responses to AZD1222 COVID-19 vaccine (dated by TCRdb to the early 2020s). Some background on the complete study: TCR sequencing covered 230 or so trial participants: 200 to 220 given two doses of AZD1222 and 26 given two doses of MenACWY control vaccine. Trial participants were enrolled by age into 18-55, 56-69 and 70-plus year subgroups, with about 150, 28 and 57 TCR-sequenced participants respectively. Findings and caveats that apply to the study as a whole: CD4 TCRs associated with the vaccine covered the entire spike protein, and the dominant responses were in regions 160-218 and 743-854. Participants were mostly white British, with more females than males. The authors suggested clonal diversity may have been underestimated. Only five or six AZD1222 recipients were SARS-CoV-2 seropositive at baseline, limiting conclusions about previously exposed vaccinees. Because no samples from the day 14 peak response were available, repertoires could be characterized only after the peak T cell response. The 56-69-year group was small, and its depth increase did not reach significance, likely because of low power. Reportedly, close to half of the unique spike-specific TCRs recognized epitopes lying outside the regions that are mutated in the B.1.351 and B.1.1.7 variants. A significant rise in spike-specific TCR breadth and depth was observed after two AZD1222 doses relative to day 0 and relative to MenACWY recipients.

This clone was recorded once. No antigen is known for it. Qualities for individual bases were not recorded, and no much larger clone is one base off. The CDR3 regions of human TCRbeta chains were subjected to immunosequencing. The original pipeline was this. TCRs in the repertoires were compared against a reference library of SARS-CoV-2-specific TCRs that had been generated with the MIRA antigen-specificity platform. Breadth was defined as the fraction of unique TCRs that were SARS-CoV-2-associated, and depth was defined as the fraction of total T cells that were SARS-CoV-2-associated. Using the MIRA data, every spike-specific TCR was mapped to the spike region that the TCR reacted to and assigned to either a CD4 or a CD8 class. Log10-transformed breadth and depth values were compared by one-way ANOVA with Sidak's multiple comparisons tests. TCRdb holds this immuneACCESS table with in-frame rearrangements only. Some clones are missing; in checked studies, unresolved V genes explain under half, and the rest has no known cause. The D gene and trimming were derived from the DNA, and the V and J assignments and clone size from that table. Present in this sample are some 180,000 clones, around 90% of which were seen just once. The leading ten clones occupy less than 2.5% of the sample.

Taken from the germline V gene, the CDR1 and CDR2 loops are SGHTA and FQGNSA. Relative to germline, V is 3 bases shorter and J is 7 bases shorter, with 27 bases between their ends. Spanning cysteine to phenylalanine, the CDR3 consists of 18 amino acids. Just CDR3 DNA is preserved here, 54 bases in frame from base 1. The meaning of the sample's time point label: about 28 days (+/-7) after the second vaccine dose. AZD1222 recipients whose second dose came at about 4 weeks and those whose second dose came at about 12 weeks were combined into one group, since spike-specific TCR depth and breadth did not differ between the two schedules. Samples from vaccinated people were obtained from the UK trials COV001 and COV002, which included a single-blind randomized controlled phase 2/3 trial of AZD1222 (ChAdOx1 nCoV-19) in healthy adults. Trial participant PBMC samples were collected at day 0 and day 28 after the second dose for TCRbeta chain sequencing.

Here the chain combines TRBV7-2 and TRBJ2-5; confidence is insufficient to name the D gene. The sample in question was peripheral blood, obtained 28 days after the second AZD1222 dose. This clonotype originated in an adult who received the AZD1222 COVID-19 vaccine. The CDR3: CASSLVVFRALLNGTQYF. The nucleotide sequence reads TGTGCCAGCAGCTTGGTAGTCTTTCGCGCGTTGCTAAATGGGACCCAGTACTTC.